Listed here are 15 T cell receptor beta chains from one sample, sequenced in a study of shared clonotypes between healthy human individuals (dated by TCRdb to between 2020 and 2021). The library was obtained by the immunoSEQ multiplex PCR assay. This immuneACCESS table, as held by TCRdb, lists in-frame sequences with V and J called but not all clones. Of the missing ones, under half trace to an unresolved V gene in checked studies; the others have no known cause. The sample has roughly 650,000 clones on record, about 97% of them singletons. The biggest ten clones account for about 0.057% of the sample. Material for sequencing was naive CD4+ T cells sorted from blood. Interpreted using the paper, the cell subset or site label stands for: CD45RA+ positively selected. These receptors all come from a woman aged 25-40 years in good health.

The gene calls are TRBV28 and TRBJ1-3; D unresolved. The CDR3 spans 14 residues. Germline CDR1 is MDHEN and CDR2 is SYDVKM. Deletions cut 7 bases from V and 4 bases from J, with 14 bases between. CDR3 coding DNA: TGTGCCAGCAATACCCTAGGAAGGGGAAACACCATATATTTT. Translated, it gives CASNTLGRGNTIYF.

The CDR3 DNA is TGTGCCATCACGAGGGGGCAGGGTCAGCCCCAGCATTTT. Translation: CAITRGQGQPQHF. The rearrangement uses TRBV10-3 and TRBJ1-5; TRBD1 agrees at 7 bases. Germline CDR1 is ENHRY and CDR2 is SYGVKD. The V segment lost 7 bases and the J segment 6 bases; nucleotides outside the gene matches: 6. This CDR3 has 13 amino acids.

The V gene is TRBV10-1, the J gene TRBJ2-1; TRBD2 agrees at 13 bases. The V segment lost 6 bases and the J segment 5 bases; nucleotides outside the gene matches: 10. Germline CDR1 reads WNHNN; CDR2 reads SYGVQD (reference sequence). This CDR3 is 17 amino acids long. CDR3 protein: CASRTQTSGRLHNEQFF. CDR3 nucleotide sequence: TGCGCCAGCAGAACCCAGACTAGCGGGAGGCTCCACAATGAGCAGTTCTTC.

The gene calls are TRBV15 and TRBJ2-7; 10 nucleotides match TRBD1. The CDR3 spans 16 residues. The V segment lost 0 bases and the J segment 5 bases; nucleotides outside the gene matches: 7. Germline CDR1 is LNHNV and CDR2 is YYDKDF (reference sequence). The CDR3, as DNA: TGTGCCACCAGCAGAGATCGAGGGACAGGGGACGACGAGCAGTACTTC. As protein: CATSRDRGTGDDEQYF.

The chain links TRBV4-1 to TRBJ2-2; D remains ambiguous. The germline V and J ends were trimmed by 1 base and 7 bases, with 7 bases remaining between them. CDR1 is MGHRA and CDR2 is YSYEKL in the germline V gene. The CDR3 loop spans 13 amino acids. DNA of the CDR3: TGCGCCAGCAGCCAAGTTGTTGGCGGGGAGCTGTTTTTT. Amino acids: CASSQVVGGELFF.

A note on this clone: The same CDR3 also results from other DNA sequences found in this sample. The CDR3 sequence: CASSLDLYGYTF. The DNA for the CDR3 is TGTGCCAGCAGCTTGGATCTTTATGGCTACACCTTC. V gene TRBV11-2 combines with J gene TRBJ1-2; D is unclear. The CDR3 has 12 amino acids. The V and J ends lost 3 bases and 5 bases respectively, with 7 bases between them. The germline V gene has CDR1 SGHAT and CDR2 FQNNGV.

This clone was counted a single time. In nucleotides, the CDR3 is TGTGCCAGTAGTATTTTCGTCGACAGGGGTTTGCCTGGGGCCAACGTCCTGACTTTC. This codes for CASSIFVDRGLPGANVLTF. The chain is built from TRBV19 and TRBJ2-6; TRBD1 matches 8 bases. The CDR3 loop spans 19 amino acids. Per germline, CDR1 LNHDA and CDR2 SQIVND (reference sequence). After removal of 3 bases from V and 2 bases from J, the junction contained 12 bases not matched to a gene.

V gene TRBV4-2 combines with J gene TRBJ2-6; 11 bases fit TRBD1. This CDR3 has 18 residues. The ends lost 1 base at V and 4 bases at J; junction bases unmatched: 6. CDR1 is LGHNA, CDR2 YNFKEQ, per germline. The CDR3 sequence: CASSQGGQGAKGANVLTF. As DNA, the CDR3 is TGTGCCAGCAGCCAAGGAGGACAGGGGGCAAAAGGGGCCAACGTCCTGACTTTC.

This chain joins TRBV2 and TRBJ1-6; D is ambiguous. The CDR3 length is 13 residues. The V gene lost 5 bases and the J gene lost 6 bases, with 8 bases spanning the gap. Germline CDR1 reads SNHLY; CDR2 reads FYNNEI. The DNA of the CDR3 is TGTGCCAGCAGTCTGACCAGTAATTCACCCCTCCACTTT. Its translation is CASSLTSNSPLHF.

V and J are TRBV28 and TRBJ2-7; TRBD2 might be the D (6 bases). With 7 bases removed from V and 4 bases from J, the gap between germline ends came to 35 bases. This CDR3 is built from 20 residues. Looked up from germline, CDR1 is MDHEN and CDR2 is SYDVKM. The CDR3 protein is CASMRVGIWFQDSAGYEQYF. DNA for the CDR3: TGTGCCAGCATGCGGGTGGGTATTTGGTTTCAGGACTCTGCGGGGTACGAGCAGTACTTC.

This chain uses TRBV4-2 with TRBJ1-2, with D maybe TRBD1 (5 bases). The CDR3 covers 16 residues. Germline V gives CDR1 LGHNA, CDR2 YNFKEQ. Trimming took 1 base from V and 7 from J, leaving 19 bases between them. CDR3 sequence: CASSQVVGPPGSGYTF. The CDR3 bases are TGTGCCAGCAGCCAAGTGGTCGGGCCCCCAGGGAGTGGCTACACCTTC.

The chain uses TRBV18 and TRBJ2-2, with TRBD1 matching 11 bases. Germline V gene data show CDR1 as KGHSH and CDR2 as LQKENI. The V gene end was trimmed by 3 bases and the J gene end by 6 bases; junction bases not matched to a gene: 12. This CDR3 contains 18 residues. CDR3 amino acids: CASSPVQDRGLRSGELFF. The CDR3 nucleotides are TGTGCCAGCTCACCTGTTCAGGACAGGGGGCTTCGTTCCGGGGAGCTGTTTTTT.

The chain employs TRBV10-3 and TRBJ2-7; perhaps TRBD1 as D (5 bases). V shed 5 bases and J shed 3 bases, with 8 bases lying between them. Germline V lookup: CDR1 ENHRY, CDR2 SYGVKD. The CDR3 covers 12 residues. CDR3 in amino acids: CAISTQGYEQYF. DNA of the CDR3: TGTGCCATCAGTACTCAGGGCTACGAGCAGTACTTC.

The chain uses TRBV6-1 and TRBJ1-3; 7 positions match TRBD1. Germline V CDR1 and CDR2: MNHNS, SASEGT. The CDR3 loop spans 15 amino acids. The V gene end was trimmed by 5 bases and the J gene end by 4 bases; junction bases not matched to a gene: 8. The CDR3 loop is CASSHPTGVGNTIYF. CDR3 nucleotides: TGTGCCAGCAGTCACCCTACAGGGGTAGGAAACACCATATATTTT.

This chain connects TRBV19 to TRBJ2-7; 7 nucleotides line up with TRBD1. The CDR3 runs 14 residues. The V gene's germline CDR1 is LNHDA and CDR2 SQIVND (reference sequence). V lost 5 bases and J lost 4; bases outside the gene matches: 8. As DNA, the CDR3 is TGTGCCAGTAGTCTTGGACAGGACTTATACGAGCAGTACTTC. This gives the protein CASSLGQDLYEQYF.